The sequence of this T cell receptor (beta chain) was determined in a study of early T cells in non-severe SARS-CoV-2 infection. The overall study: Sequencing input comprised bulk RNA from unsorted whole blood; chain pairing was not available. General study findings and limits: Anti-spike CD8 specificities were favored by VDJdb matching, whose results missed private and CD4 specificities.

The CDR3 has 13 amino acids. V lost 2 bases to trimming and J lost 5 bases, with 7 bases between them. Germline-derived CDR1 and CDR2 are SGHVS and FNYEAQ. This clonotype was counted a few times. Its specificity is unknown. Individual cDNA molecules each received unique molecular identifiers attached to them. TCRdb passed the 5' RACE reads through MiXCR, listing each CDR3 protein once. The sample carries approximately 37,000 distinct CDR3 sequences, over 3.5% recorded once. The V gene is TRBV7-6, the J gene TRBJ2-1; D is unclear. The clonotype comes from an adult who was a healthcare worker with PCR-confirmed SARS-CoV-2 infection or an uninfected control (not recorded which). Source material: whole blood. CDR3 protein: CASSLSYNNEQFF. The CDR3, as DNA: TGTGCCAGCAGCTTATCGTACAACAATGAGCAGTTCTTC.